This record looks at one T cell receptor beta chain sequence and its context. What it binds is unknown. The PCR had 60 Vbeta and 13 Jbeta primers. The protocol was immunoSEQ multiplex PCR, while the TCRdb copy is restricted to in-frame clones and leaves out a portion. The specimen's table records around 40,000 clones. This entry comes from a study of cytomegalovirus exposure and HLA in healthy donors. General study points: Reportedly, a later analysis found an Asian-associated ancestry cluster had fewer N-insertions than the approximately 670-donor mean. With later analysis, a missense DCLRE1C variant became linked to TCR beta V- and J-gene trimming. It was reported that the classifier diagnosed cytomegalovirus status with high specificity and sensitivity in both the original and validation cohorts. When analyzed later, the rates of TCR association showed variation by HLA locus, with DRB1 the most and HLA-C the fewest.

Sequencing used PBMCs. The sequence was collected from a man aged 30 to 39 in good health and CMV-seronegative.

The CDR3 DNA sequence: TGCAGCGCTGGGGGGGACCAATCCTACAATGAGCAGTTCTTC. Protein sequence: CSAGGDQSYNEQFF. The chain combines TRBV29-1 with TRBJ2-1, with 7 bases aligning to TRBD2. This CDR3 has 14 residues. From germline, CDR1 is SQVTM and CDR2 ANQGSEA. J was trimmed by 1 base and V by 7 bases; bases with no gene match: 7.